The present T cell receptor beta chain was sequenced within a study of response to subunit inactivated influenza vaccine (dated 2018 in TCRdb). About the full investigation: The study used deep quantitative T cell receptor repertoire profiling to track responses to a trivalent subunit inactivated influenza vaccine. What the authors observed across the whole study: According to the authors, only a limited number of new T cells may be recruited by each seasonal influenza vaccination.

The library relied on RT-PCR. TCRdb lists the instrument as Illumina HiSeq 2500. TCRdb ran its own pipeline on the public reads, namely fastp trimming at Q25 and MiXCR clone calling, and kept in-frame beta chains. Rows matching on CDR3 protein sequence are summarized as one entry with the most common DNA and genes. Recorded for this sample are hundreds of thousands of distinct CDR3 sequences; about 14% of them occurred a single time. The ten largest clones represent about 7.4% of the sample. This clonotype has just a few counts. What this receptor recognizes is not known. Per-base qualities were not stored, and no clone one base away is much larger. Including cysteine and phenylalanine, the CDR3 has 16 amino acids. The read is trimmed to its CDR3 DNA, 48 bases read in frame from base 1. CDR1 and CDR2 were assigned from the germline V gene as LGHNA and YNFKEQ. The junction shows trimming of 1 base on V and 6 bases on J, and the gene matches do not reach 8 bases of it.

This clonotype was sampled from a man between 45 and 60 years old who received an inactivated influenza vaccine. Donor details come from another sample of the same person, matched by shared clones. The material was PBMCs from blood, obtained 14 to 15 days before vaccination. This sequence uses TRBV4-2 and TRBJ2-3; the central 9 bases match TRBD2. The nucleotide sequence is given as TGTGCCAGCAGCCAAGTTATGGGCGGGAGGGCGGATACGCAGTATTTT. Translated, it reads CASSQVMGGRADTQYF.